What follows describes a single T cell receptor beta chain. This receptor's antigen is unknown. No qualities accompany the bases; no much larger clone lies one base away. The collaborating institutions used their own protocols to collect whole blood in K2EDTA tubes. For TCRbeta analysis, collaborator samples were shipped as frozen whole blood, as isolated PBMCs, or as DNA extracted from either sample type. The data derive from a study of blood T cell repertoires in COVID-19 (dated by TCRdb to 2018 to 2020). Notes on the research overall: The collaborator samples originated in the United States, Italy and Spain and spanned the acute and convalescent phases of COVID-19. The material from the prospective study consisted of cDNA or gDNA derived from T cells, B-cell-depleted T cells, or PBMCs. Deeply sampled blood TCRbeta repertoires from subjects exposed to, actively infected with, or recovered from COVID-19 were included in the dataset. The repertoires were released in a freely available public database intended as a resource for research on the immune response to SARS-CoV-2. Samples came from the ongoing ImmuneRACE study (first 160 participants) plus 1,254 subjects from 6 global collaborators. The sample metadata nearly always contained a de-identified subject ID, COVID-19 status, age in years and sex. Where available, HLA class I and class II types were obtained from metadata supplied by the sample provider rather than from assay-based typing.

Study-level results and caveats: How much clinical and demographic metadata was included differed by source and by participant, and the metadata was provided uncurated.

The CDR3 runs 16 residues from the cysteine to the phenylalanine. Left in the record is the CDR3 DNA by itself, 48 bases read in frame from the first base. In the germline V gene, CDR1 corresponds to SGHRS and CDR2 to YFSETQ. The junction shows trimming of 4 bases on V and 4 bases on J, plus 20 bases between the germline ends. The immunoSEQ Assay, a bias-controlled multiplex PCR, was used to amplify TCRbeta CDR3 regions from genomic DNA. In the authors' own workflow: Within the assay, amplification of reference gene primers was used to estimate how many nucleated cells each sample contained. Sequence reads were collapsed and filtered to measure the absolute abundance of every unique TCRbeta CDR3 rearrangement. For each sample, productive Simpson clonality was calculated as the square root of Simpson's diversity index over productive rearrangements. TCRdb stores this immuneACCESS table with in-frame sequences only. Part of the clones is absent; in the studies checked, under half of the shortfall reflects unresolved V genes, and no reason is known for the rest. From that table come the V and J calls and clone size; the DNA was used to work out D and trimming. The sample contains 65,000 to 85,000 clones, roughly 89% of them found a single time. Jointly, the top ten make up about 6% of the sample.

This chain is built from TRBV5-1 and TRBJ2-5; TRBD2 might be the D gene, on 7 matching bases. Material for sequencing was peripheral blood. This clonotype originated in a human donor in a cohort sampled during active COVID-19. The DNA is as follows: TGCGCCAGCAGCCCGGGGGGCGGAGCGGGCCTAGAGACCCAGTACTTC. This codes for CASSPGGGAGLETQYF.